The rows below give T cell receptor beta chains drawn from one sample of a study of cytomegalovirus exposure and HLA in healthy donors. Generated by immunoSEQ multiplex PCR, the TCRdb table keeps only in-frame clones and is missing some. The sample has 150,000 to 200,000 clones, around 68% seen once. The material sequenced was PBMCs. The receptors were gathered from a woman aged 40 to 50 in good health and CMV-seropositive. Both conserved end residues are trimmed from each CDR3. A row's size may be missing; if present it is once, few, many or a size class.

V,size,CDR3
TRBV20-1,.,SAAINEQF
TRBV6-4,.,ASSDGWEGHDEQF
TRBV7-9,.,ASSPTSASGGRGNTIY
TRBV15,.,ATSRESTDMQY
TRBV6-1,.,ASSERLRDTQY
TRBV7-7,few,ASSLALYGAGGDETQY
TRBV7-9,few,ASSFSGRTVGETQY
TRBV5-6,.,ASSPGLAGGFETQY
TRBV5-1,few,ASSSAGGSTDTQY
TRBV9,.,ASSFSSGTGVGTQY
TRBV4-2,.,ASSQRQGVINEQF
TRBV7-9,.,ASGKQASYEQY
TRBV13,.,ASRNPGLGSYEQY
TRBV4-2,few,ASSQDEGDYGYT
TRBV7-6,.,ASAPTGRRTKNIQY
TRBV7-9,.,ASSWVAGTSTDTQY
TRBV6-5,few,ASRRQGRVAEAF
TRBV14,.,ASGGQGINEQY
TRBV7-9,.,ASTSVHSYEQY
TRBV28,.,ASSLTQINQPQH
TRBV11-1,.,ASSQLVAVTDTQY
TRBV7-2,.,ASSLAGTGGYEQY
TRBV7-2,.,ASSLGATSNEQF
TRBV4-1,.,ASSQPGQNIYGYT
TRBV6-6,.,ASSGHEVAGEQY
TRBV28,.,ASSEGTSYPGELF
TRBV6-6,.,ASNYRQGGNEKLF
TRBV27,.,ASSFRLTDTQY
TRBV7-3,.,ASSLNPGSGAWDTQY
TRBV4-1,.,ASSHQDRMTGELF
TRBV19,.,ASSTMGGRRVETQY
TRBV5-6,.,ASSLAPSNSPLH
TRBV10-2,few,ASRGTFTEAF
TRBV19,.,ASSTAGTPYEQY
TRBV9,.,ASSVVGGPSEQY
TRBV5-1,.,ASSLSWGLGANVLT
TRBV6-1,.,ASSPTTGGREKLF
TRBV19,.,ASSPLDRGNTEAF
TRBV18,.,ASSPPRDRVYGYT
TRBV14,.,ASSPGGGGYT
TRBV7-8,.,ASSPGTSGETQY
TRBV11-2,.,ASSLKYRQNTEAF
TRBV5-5,.,ASIHGISTGELF
TRBV5-1,.,ASSLGQQVLSYNSPLH
TRBV4-2,.,ASSQEGGLDQPQH
TRBV4-1,.,ASSQDGWQRAEAF
TRBV4-2,.,ASSQLLGTGGVEH
TRBV7-6,.,ASSQGPLGGYEQY